Listed here are 25 T cell receptor beta chains from one sample, sequenced in a study of T-cell reconstitution after alpha-beta-depleted transplantation in children. Unique molecular identifiers were built into the TCRbeta library. TCRdb fed the PCR reads into MiXCR, producing one record per CDR3 protein. Here the sample spans roughly 250,000 distinct CDR3 sequences, around 7.5% being singletons. The input for sequencing was PBMCs, mostly from graft donor cells, taken 180 days after TCRalphabeta/CD19-depleted stem cell transplant. These receptors were taken from a male patient between 5 and 17 years old who had a stem cell transplant for acute lymphoblastic leukemia, so the T cells may come from the graft donor.

This clonotype was picked up many times. The genes are TRBV12-3 or TRBV12-4 and TRBJ1-5, with TRBD1 as a possible D gene (5 bases). V lost 1 base, J lost 9 bases, and 10 bases lay in between. The CDR3 consists of 13 residues. The CDR3 bases are TGTGCCAGCAGTTTAGGGAGGAGGGGGCCCCAGCATTTT. It translates to CASSLGRRGPQHF.

This clonotype was recorded many times. V and J are TRBV15 and TRBJ2-5; 9 nucleotides agree with TRBD1. J was trimmed by 1 base and V by 0 bases; bases with no gene match: 6. The CDR3 is made up of 17 amino acids. Germline V CDR1 and CDR2: LNHNV, YYDKDF (reference sequence). Here the CDR3 reads CATSRERWGQGQETQYF. CDR3 DNA: TGTGCCACCAGCAGAGAACGTTGGGGACAGGGCCAAGAGACCCAGTACTTC.

This clonotype has a count of ten or more. V gene TRBV6-1 combines with J gene TRBJ1-5; 11 nucleotides agree with TRBD1. V gave up 4 bases and J gave up 5 bases; unmatched junction bases: 10. In germline, CDR1 is MNHNS, CDR2 SASEGT. This CDR3 comprises 17 residues. This CDR3 is CASSGRWTGGGYQPQHF. The CDR3 DNA sequence: TGTGCCAGCAGTGGAAGATGGACAGGGGGCGGGTATCAGCCCCAGCATTTT.

As regards this clonotype: A much larger clone differs by one base, so this may be a read error. The chain joins TRBV7-8 to TRBJ1-1; TRBD1 matches 7 bases. The CDR3 runs 14 residues. The V gene's germline CDR1 is SGHVS and CDR2 FQNEAQ. The CDR3 protein is CASRPTGISTEAYF. CDR3 bases: TGTGCCAGCAGGCCGACAGGGATTTCCACTGAAGCTTACTTT.

This clonotype was counted many times. The chain is built from TRBV12-3 or TRBV12-4 and TRBJ2-6, with unresolved D. The CDR3 has 18 amino acids. V was cut by 2 bases and J by 0 bases, with 14 bases left in between. The CDR3 sequence: CASSLRLHTTSGANVLTF. The DNA for the CDR3 is TGTGCCAGCAGTTTACGACTTCATACTACCTCTGGGGCCAACGTCCTGACTTTC.

This clonotype was seen many times. V is TRBV27 and J is TRBJ2-1; D uncertain. Germline V gene data show CDR1 as MNHEY and CDR2 as SMNVEV (reference sequence). The CDR3 is 14 residues long. V was clipped by 4 bases and J by 3 bases, with 10 bases between them. The DNA for the CDR3 is TGTGCCAGCAGTTCAGGACGGAGCTACAATGAGCAGTTCTTC. This translates into CASSSGRSYNEQFF.

At least ten counts were recorded for this clonotype. The rearrangement links TRBV11-1 to TRBJ2-6; 10 nucleotides align to TRBD2. V trimming: 1 base; J trimming: 0 bases; junction bases outside the gene matches: 3. The CDR3 length is 18 residues. CDR1 and CDR2 from the germline V gene are SGHAT and FQDESV (reference sequence). Here the CDR3 reads CASSLGASGSSGANVLTF. CDR3 bases: TGTGCCAGCAGCTTAGGGGCTAGCGGGAGCTCTGGGGCCAACGTCCTGACTTTC.

The table lists this clonotype with many counts. The genes are TRBV5-1 and TRBJ2-3, with unresolved D. The CDR3 is made up of 13 amino acids. Trimming took off 7 bases at V and 2 bases at J, with 11 bases between the two ends. Germline CDR1 and CDR2: SGHRS and YFSETQ. The CDR3 coding sequence is TGCGCCAGCGGGCTGAGTTACACAGATACGCAGTATTTT. Translating gives CASGLSYTDTQYF.

There are many counts of this clonotype. For the CDR3, the DNA is TGTGCCAGCAGCTTCCTGACAGCTAACTATGGCTACACCTTC. Residues: CASSFLTANYGYTF. V is TRBV7-2 and J is TRBJ1-2; D may be TRBD1 (5 bases). The CDR3 runs 14 residues. Trimming pared 3 bases from V and 0 bases from J, leaving 8 bases between. From germline, CDR1 is SGHTA and CDR2 FQGNSA.

As regards this clonotype: A clone one base away is much larger, so this may be a read error. The genes are TRBV23-1 and TRBJ1-4, with D uncertain. TRBV23-1 is given ORF status, its function remaining uncertain. The CDR3 covers 14 residues. V shed 2 bases and J shed 4 bases, with 8 bases lying between them. The CDR3 is CASSQPANNEKLFF. DNA of the CDR3: TGCGCCAGCAGTCAACCGGCAAATAATGAAAAACTGTTTTTT.

This clonotype was picked up many times. This chain joins TRBV20-1 and TRBJ2-7; tentatively, D is TRBD2 (5 bases). The CDR3 length is 15 residues. The ends were cut back, 8 bases at V and 5 bases at J, with 25 bases in the middle. Germline lookup yields CDR1 DFQATT and CDR2 SNEGSKA (reference sequence). This CDR3 is CSQFRKRMARHEQYF. In DNA, the CDR3 is TGCAGTCAATTTCGTAAGCGGATGGCCCGACACGAGCAGTACTTC.

This chain uses TRBV7-3 with TRBJ1-1, with D tentatively TRBD1 (5 bases). V was clipped by 5 bases and J by 4 bases, with 23 bases between them. The germline V gene has CDR1 SGHTA and CDR2 FQGTGA. This CDR3 is built from 17 residues. The CDR3 loop is CASSPSTVSALGTEAFF. DNA for the CDR3: TGTGCCAGCAGCCCATCGACAGTTTCCGCCCTTGGCACTGAAGCTTTCTTT.

This clonotype was seen ten or more times. The chain couples TRBV21-1 to TRBJ2-1; no DNA check was done on the table's D call, TRBD1. TRBV21-1 is listed as a pseudogene. The CDR3 is 20 amino acids. DNA for the CDR3: TGTGCCAGCAGCTCCACCGGGACAGGGAAGATCCAGCGGGAGTACAATGAGCAGTTCTTC. It codes for CASSSTGTGKIQREYNEQFF.

This clonotype appeared many times. J is TRBJ2-7 and V is TRBV9; D not resolved. Germline V lookup: CDR1 SGDLS, CDR2 YYNGEE. This CDR3 contains 12 residues. Trimming took 5 bases from V and 3 from J, leaving 9 bases between them. CDR3 loop: CASSRTNYEQYF. The CDR3 nucleotides are TGTGCCAGCAGTAGAACTAACTACGAGCAGTACTTC.

This clonotype has ten or more counts. This chain connects TRBV6-1 to TRBJ2-1; TRBD2 matches at 12 bases. The CDR3 runs to 15 residues. Germline V gene data show CDR1 as MNHNS and CDR2 as SASEGT. With 5 bases clipped from V and 4 bases from J, the junction kept 3 bases outside the gene matches. CDR3 DNA sequence: TGTGCCAGCAGTCGGACTAGCGGGAAATACAATGAGCAGTTCTTC. This gives the protein CASSRTSGKYNEQFF.

This clonotype has at least ten counts. The chain carries TRBV19 and TRBJ1-2; unclear D gene. The CDR3 loop spans 14 amino acids. CDR1 and CDR2 (germline): LNHDA, SQIVND (reference sequence). Trimming shortened V by 5 bases and J by 3 bases, and 13 bases separated the two germline ends. The DNA for the CDR3 is TGTGCCAGTAGTCAAGACAAACGCCACTATGGCTACACCTTC. This gives the protein CASSQDKRHYGYTF.

This clonotype was seen many times. V gene TRBV20-1 combines with J gene TRBJ2-3; 7 bases align to TRBD1. V lost 6 bases, J lost 6 bases, and 9 bases stayed unmatched. The CDR3 is 13 amino acids. Germline CDR1 is DFQATT and CDR2 is SNEGSKA (reference sequence). This chain's CDR3 is CSAMTGLADTQYF. The CDR3 region has the DNA TGCAGTGCCATGACAGGGTTGGCGGATACGCAGTATTTT.

This clonotype was picked up many times. The chain carries TRBV24-1 and TRBJ2-1; the D is unclear. This CDR3 region has 15 residues. The V end was cut by 1 base, the J end by 3 bases, with 9 bases between. Per the germline V gene, CDR1 is KGHDR and CDR2 is SFDVKD. CDR3: CATSDFGGSYNEQFF. In nucleotides, the CDR3 is TGTGCCACCAGTGATTTTGGTGGCAGCTACAATGAGCAGTTCTTC.

This clonotype was recorded a few times. The CDR3 sequence is CASSLGQGALYGYTF. The CDR3 DNA sequence: TGTGCCAGCAGCTTAGGCCAGGGGGCCCTCTATGGCTACACCTTC. The chain joins TRBV7-8 to TRBJ1-2; 8 nucleotides agree with TRBD1. Trimming removed 1 base from V and 4 bases from J; junction bases left unmatched: 5. The CDR3 has 15 residues. The germline CDR1 and CDR2 sequences are SGHVS and FQNEAQ.

This clonotype was counted at least ten times. The chain links TRBV10-3 to TRBJ2-2; tentative D call: TRBD2 (7 bases). Germline V gene data show CDR1 as ENHRY and CDR2 as SYGVKD. This CDR3 contains 16 residues. V lost 4 bases, J lost 4 bases, and 16 bases lay in between. The CDR3 DNA follows: TGTGCCATCAGTGGGGGGGCTAGCGGTTTCACCGGGGAGCTGTTTTTT. Amino acids: CAISGGASGFTGELFF.

In this sample, this clonotype turned up many times. The chain combines TRBV11-2 with TRBJ2-7; 8 bases are shared with TRBD1. This CDR3 region has 14 residues. Unmatched junction bases numbered 1, after V lost 1 base and J lost 2 bases. The germline V gene encodes CDR1 SGHAT and CDR2 FQNNGV. The CDR3 spells CASSLVGQAYEQYF. As DNA, the CDR3 is TGTGCCAGCAGCTTAGTGGGACAGGCCTACGAGCAGTACTTC. Drawing the rest from reference TRBV11-2 and TRBJ2-7, the complete variable domain is EAGVAQSPRYKIIEKRQSVAFWCNPISGHATLYWYQQILGQGPKLLIQFQNNGVVDDSQLPKDRFSAERLKGVDSTLKIQPAKLEDSAVYLCASSLVGQAYEQYFGPGTRLTVT.

At least ten counts were recorded for this clonotype. The chain is built from TRBV11-1 and TRBJ2-5; D is unclear. Trimming removed 2 bases at V and 1 base at J, with 20 bases between. The germline V gene has CDR1 SGHAT and CDR2 FQDESV (reference sequence). The CDR3 loop spans 18 amino acids. As DNA, the CDR3 is TGTGCCAGCAGCTTACGCCGTGACGGACCCCCGGGCCAAGAGACCCAGTACTTC. Translated: CASSLRRDGPPGQETQYF.

This clonotype was counted at least ten times. The rearrangement links TRBV12-5 to TRBJ2-1; TRBD2 might be the D (5 bases). Germline CDR1 is LGHNT and CDR2 is FRNRAP. Trimming left V 6 bases short and J 0 bases short, with 18 bases between. The CDR3 totals 17 residues. The CDR3 protein is CASGLEVPSDSYNEQFF. The CDR3 region has the DNA TGTGCTAGTGGCCTGGAGGTTCCCTCGGACTCCTACAATGAGCAGTTCTTC. Combining the CDR3 with reference TRBV12-5 and TRBJ2-1 gives the whole variable domain DARVTQTPRHKVTEMGQEVTMRCQPILGHNTVFWYRQTMMQGLELLAYFRNRAPLDDSGMPKDRFSAEMPDATLATLKIQPSEPRDSAVYFCASGLEVPSDSYNEQFFGPGTRLTVL.

This clonotype was detected ten times or more. The CDR3 is CASSSHPPNYGYTF. The CDR3 nucleotides are TGCGCCAGCAGCTCCCATCCGCCTAACTATGGCTACACCTTC. V and J are TRBV5-1 and TRBJ1-2; D remains ambiguous. Germline loops: CDR1 SGHRS, CDR2 YFSETQ. The CDR3 is 14 residues long. V was trimmed by 3 bases and J by 0 bases, leaving 9 bases between them. Combining the CDR3 with reference TRBV5-1 and TRBJ1-2 gives the whole variable domain KAGVTQTPRYLIKTRGQQVTLSCSPISGHRSVSWYQQTPGQGLQFLFEYFSETQRNKGNFPGRFSGRQFSNSRSEMNVSTLELGDSALYLCASSSHPPNYGYTFGSGTRLTVV.

This clonotype showed up just a few times. The V gene is TRBV25-1, the J gene TRBJ2-5, with a weak D call TRBD1 (5 bases). The CDR3 extends over 15 amino acids. Germline CDR1 reads MGHDK; CDR2 reads SYGVNS. V shed 4 bases and J shed 1 base, with 13 bases lying between them. The CDR3 region is CASSGRQLGQETQYF. CDR3 coding DNA: TGTGCCAGCAGTGGGAGACAGCTAGGCCAAGAGACCCAGTACTTC. The full variable domain, rest sourced from reference TRBV25-1 and TRBJ2-5, is EADIYQTPRYLVIGTGKKITLECSQTMGHDKMYWYQQDPGMELHLIHYSYGVNSTEKGDLSSESTVSRIRTEHFPLTLESARPSHTSQYLCASSGRQLGQETQYFGPGTRLLVL.